Below, 28 T cell receptor beta chains from the same sample are listed, as sequenced in a study of response to subunit inactivated influenza vaccine. TCRdb reprocessed the RT-PCR reads with MiXCR, giving one entry per CDR3 protein. The sample lists 800,000 to 1,000,000 distinct CDR3 sequences, roughly 20% occurring once. This specimen consisted of PBMCs from blood, obtained roughly 5 days after vaccination. The receptors shown here come from a man aged 45-65 years who received an inactivated influenza vaccine.

This clonotype was counted ten times or more. The chain uses TRBV10-3 and TRBJ2-3; 9 positions match TRBD1. CDR3 length: 15 residues. V lost 4 bases to trimming and J lost 4 bases; unmatched junction nucleotides: 6. In germline, CDR1 is ENHRY, CDR2 SYGVKD. DNA of the CDR3: TGTGCCATCAGTGCAGAGGGACAGGGCGCAGATACGCAGTATTTT. It specifies CAISAEGQGADTQYF.

This clonotype was seen a few times. This sequence joins TRBV10-1 and TRBJ2-7, with 8 bases matching TRBD1. The V and J ends lost 10 bases and 4 bases, in that order; junction bases with no gene match: 9. The CDR3 contains 13 residues. Germline CDR1 reads WNHNN; CDR2 reads SYGVQD (reference sequence). CDR3 in amino acids: CAIYRDRRYEQYF. The CDR3 bases are TGCGCCATCTACCGGGACAGGAGATACGAGCAGTACTTC.

The table lists this clonotype with a few counts. V usage is TRBV29-1 and J usage is TRBJ2-1; 10 nucleotides agree with TRBD2. Germline CDR1 and CDR2: SQVTM and ANQGSEA. The CDR3 loop spans 14 amino acids. Trimming removed 4 bases from V and 7 bases from J; junction bases left unmatched: 7. The CDR3 sequence is CSVGGLAGENEQFF. The CDR3 DNA follows: TGCAGCGTTGGGGGTCTAGCGGGAGAGAATGAGCAGTTCTTC.

This clonotype was seen a single time. The chain carries TRBV28 and TRBJ1-5; perhaps TRBD1 as D (5 bases). Trimming took off 5 bases at V and 3 bases at J, with 17 bases between the two ends. The CDR3 spans 16 residues. Per the germline V gene, CDR1 is MDHEN and CDR2 is SYDVKM. CDR3 protein: CASSPLTVDLNQPQHF. The CDR3 DNA follows: TGTGCCAGCAGTCCGTTGACAGTAGATCTCAATCAGCCCCAGCATTTT.

There are a few counts of this clonotype. In DNA form, the CDR3 reads TGTGCCACCCTCGGGGCCGGGGAGCTGTTTTTT. As protein: CATLGAGELFF. This chain connects TRBV10-3 to TRBJ2-2; a weak D match, TRBD2 (5 bases). The germline V and J ends were trimmed by 10 bases and 6 bases, with 9 bases remaining between them. Germline V gene sequence: CDR1 ENHRY, CDR2 SYGVKD. This CDR3 has 11 amino acids.

The chain combines TRBV6-1 with TRBJ1-3, with D perhaps TRBD1 (5 bases). Germline CDR1 is MNHNS and CDR2 is SASEGT. The V gene lost 4 bases and the J gene lost 3 bases, with 10 bases spanning the gap. The CDR3 sequence is 14 residues long. The CDR3 spells CASSGGFGGNTIYF. CDR3 DNA: TGTGCCAGCAGTGGGGGCTTCGGTGGAAACACCATATATTTT.

The table lists this clonotype with a few counts. This chain uses TRBV10-3 with TRBJ1-1; D gene unclear. V lost 5 bases to trimming and J lost 4 bases, with 8 bases between them. This CDR3 comprises 12 residues. Germline values: CDR1 ENHRY, CDR2 SYGVKD. The CDR3 protein is CAISRRTTEAFF. The CDR3 DNA sequence: TGTGCCATCAGTCGAAGGACCACTGAAGCTTTCTTT.

This chain links TRBV20-1 with TRBJ2-5; D gene ambiguous. V lost 3 bases, J lost 5 bases, and 16 bases lay in between. Germline CDR1 DFQATT, CDR2 SNEGSKA (reference sequence). The CDR3 contains 14 residues. In DNA form, the CDR3 reads TGCAGTGCTAGTTTGTGGGAAGGGCGTGAGACCCAGTACTTC. Residues: CSASLWEGRETQYF.

The chain carries TRBV3-1 and TRBJ2-7; TRBD2 aligns across 7 bases. The CDR3 runs to 16 residues. Germline V gives CDR1 LGHDT, CDR2 YNNKEL (reference sequence). V gave up 0 bases and J gave up 4 bases; unmatched junction bases: 9. The DNA of the CDR3 is TGTGCCAGCAGCCAAGAGGGCGGGAGATCGGTGTACGAGCAGTACTTC. It encodes CASSQEGGRSVYEQYF.

The chain employs TRBV20-1 and TRBJ2-7, with TRBD2 identical over 10 bases. In germline, CDR1 is DFQATT, CDR2 SNEGSKA (reference sequence). With 1 base clipped from V and 2 bases from J, the junction kept 2 bases outside the gene matches. The CDR3 spans 14 residues. CDR3 region: CSARVAGGAYEQYF. In DNA form, the CDR3 reads TGCAGTGCTAGAGTAGCGGGAGGCGCCTACGAGCAGTACTTC.

This chain connects TRBV9 to TRBJ2-7, with TRBD1 identical over 7 bases. This CDR3 comprises 16 residues. The germline CDR1 and CDR2 sequences are SGDLS and YYNGEE. The V and J ends lost 2 bases and 2 bases, in that order; junction bases with no gene match: 10. CDR3 coding DNA: TGTGCCAGCAGCGTCGGGGACAGTTCCACGACCTACGAGCAGTACTTC. This sequence encodes CASSVGDSSTTYEQYF.

There are a few counts of this clonotype. The chain carries TRBV6-2 or TRBV6-3 and TRBJ1-1; perhaps TRBD1 as D (6 bases). Trimming pared 0 bases from V and 3 bases from J, leaving 8 bases between. Germline V gene sequence: CDR1 MNHEY, CDR2 SVGEGT. The CDR3 spans 14 residues. The CDR3 coding sequence is TGTGCCAGCAGTTACTCAGGGGGTGACACTGAAGCTTTCTTT. It specifies CASSYSGGDTEAFF.

There are a few counts of this clonotype. The rearrangement uses TRBV4-2 and TRBJ1-1; the D gene is possibly TRBD1 (5 bases). V was cut by 6 bases and J by 4 bases, with 12 bases left in between. Germline-derived CDR1 and CDR2 are LGHNA and YNFKEQ. The CDR3 is made up of 13 amino acids. DNA for the CDR3: TGTGCCAGCAGTCCGGCTAGGGGCACTGAAGCTTTCTTT. Amino acids: CASSPARGTEAFF.

This clonotype showed up just a few times. This chain links TRBV20-1 with TRBJ2-1; TRBD2 matches at 10 bases. Germline V gene data show CDR1 as DFQATT and CDR2 as SNEGSKA (reference sequence). V was pared by 5 bases and J by 4 bases, with 11 bases of the junction left unmatched. The CDR3 has 16 residues. Written as DNA, the CDR3 is TGCAGTGCTGAGCGGGAGGGCTCCCCGTTGTACAATGAGCAGTTCTTC. Protein: CSAEREGSPLYNEQFF.

The chain is built from TRBV10-2 and TRBJ2-7, with TRBD1 matching over 7 bases. Germline V lookup: CDR1 WSHSY, CDR2 SAAADI. Losses at the gene ends were 2 bases for V and 2 bases for J; bases not matched to a gene: 3. The CDR3 loop spans 14 amino acids. This CDR3 is CASSEGQAAYEQYF. The CDR3 nucleotides read TGCGCCAGCAGTGAGGGACAGGCGGCCTACGAGCAGTACTTC.

The chain is built from TRBV7-2 and TRBJ2-2; 9 bases are a match to TRBD2. Germline-derived CDR1 and CDR2 are SGHTA and FQGNSA. The V gene end was trimmed by 0 bases and the J gene end by 7 bases; junction bases not matched to a gene: 6. CDR3 length: 16 amino acids. The CDR3, as DNA: TGTGCCAGCAGCTTAGCCGGGACTAGCCTTAGCGGGGAGCTGTTTTTT. It specifies CASSLAGTSLSGELFF.

The gene calls are TRBV3-1 and TRBJ2-5; D is uncertain. The germline V and J ends were trimmed by 0 bases and 6 bases, with 17 bases remaining between them. The germline CDR1 and CDR2 sequences are LGHDT and YNNKEL (reference sequence). The CDR3 spans 16 residues. As DNA, the CDR3 is TGTGCCAGCAGCCAAGATCGGGTAGCTGGTCTTAAGACCCAGTACTTC. It encodes CASSQDRVAGLKTQYF.

Notes on this clonotype: The junction shows a germline mismatch at one end, possibly a read error. The chain employs TRBV7-7 and TRBJ1-4, with D maybe TRBD1 (5 bases). The CDR3 runs 16 residues. From germline, CDR1 is SSHAT and CDR2 FNYEAQ (reference sequence). This CDR3 reads CASRAGLQGLNEKLFF. Here the CDR3 DNA reads TGTGCTAGCAGGGCCGGACTGCAGGGCCTTAACGAAAAACTGTTTTTT. Drawing the rest from reference TRBV7-7 and TRBJ1-4, the complete variable domain is GAGVSQSPRYKVTKRGQDVTLRCDPISSHATLYWYQQALGQGPEFLTYFNYEAQPDKSGLPSDRFSAERPEGSISTLTIQRTEQRDSAMYRCASRAGLQGLNEKLFFGSGTQLSVL.

The genes are TRBV29-1 and TRBJ1-5; no reliable D call. Between the trimmed V and J ends, which lost 4 bases and 4 bases, there was a span of 11 bases. The CDR3 has 13 residues. CDR1 and CDR2 from the germline V gene are SQVTM and ANQGSEA. The CDR3 protein is CSVASGKNQPQHF. DNA for the CDR3: TGCAGCGTTGCGTCCGGCAAGAATCAGCCCCAGCATTTT. Using reference TRBV29-1 and TRBJ1-5 for the parts outside the CDR3, the full variable domain is SAVISQKPSRDICQRGTSLTIQCQVDSQVTMMFWYRQQPGQSLTLIATANQGSEATYESGFVIDKFPISRPNLTFSTLTVSNMSPEDSSIYLCSVASGKNQPQHFGDGTRLSIL.

Many counts were recorded for this clonotype. The V call is TRBV7-9, the J call TRBJ2-7; 7 bases line up with TRBD1. V lost 8 bases and J lost 2; bases outside the gene matches: 3. Germline V gene lookup returns CDR1 SEHNR and CDR2 FQNEAQ (reference sequence). The CDR3 contains 12 residues. CDR3 protein: CASGTATYEQYF. The CDR3 nucleotides read TGTGCCAGCGGGACAGCCACCTACGAGCAGTACTTC. Full variable domain (remainder filled in from reference TRBV7-9 and TRBJ2-7): DTGVSQNPRHKITKRGQNVTFRCDPISEHNRLYWYRQTLGQGPEFLTYFQNEAQLEKSRLLSDRFSAERPKGSFSTLEIQRTEQGDSAMYLCASGTATYEQYFGPGTRLTVT.

The table lists this clonotype with a few counts. The chain is built from TRBV20-1 and TRBJ2-3; the match to TRBD1 covers 7 bases. There are 15 residues in the CDR3. From germline, CDR1 is DFQATT and CDR2 SNEGSKA (reference sequence). V was clipped by 2 bases and J by 5 bases; unmatched bases: 10. CDR3 sequence (DNA): TGCAGTGCTAGATCAGGACAGGAGGCAGTAGATACGCAGTATTTT. Its protein is CSARSGQEAVDTQYF.

This chain's CDR3 is CATSDFSASGTDTQYF. CDR3 bases: TGTGCCACCAGTGATTTCTCGGCTAGCGGCACAGATACGCAGTATTTT. The chain carries TRBV24-1 and TRBJ2-3; the D gene is possibly TRBD2 (6 bases). With 1 base removed from V and 1 base from J, the gap between germline ends came to 11 bases. CDR1 is KGHDR, CDR2 SFDVKD, per germline. The CDR3 length is 16 residues.

This clonotype turned up a few times. The chain combines TRBV6-1 with TRBJ2-7; no definite D call. Germline CDR1 and CDR2: MNHNS and SASEGT. V lost 8 bases and J 1 base, leaving 12 bases between the germline ends. The CDR3 sequence is 13 residues long. In DNA form, the CDR3 reads TGTGCCAGCGGAAGGGCGGCATCCTACGAGCAGTACTTC. This translates into CASGRAASYEQYF.

This rearrangement joins TRBV20-1 to TRBJ1-5, with 8 bases matching TRBD1. CDR1 is DFQATT, CDR2 SNEGSKA, per germline (reference sequence). The CDR3 consists of 17 residues. Trimming took 4 bases from V and 2 from J; bases not matched to a gene: 13. Here the CDR3 DNA reads TGCAGTGCTACTCCCGGGACAGGAATCTCGGGCAATCAGCCCCAGCATTTT. It codes for CSATPGTGISGNQPQHF.

The chain employs TRBV7-9 and TRBJ1-1; D possibly corresponds to TRBD1 (5 bases). This CDR3 comprises 14 residues. V gave up 3 bases and J gave up 4 bases, with 12 bases separating them. The germline V gene has CDR1 SEHNR and CDR2 FQNEAQ (reference sequence). The CDR3: CASSFLREGTEAFF. The CDR3 DNA sequence: TGTGCCAGCAGCTTCCTCAGGGAGGGCACTGAAGCTTTCTTT. Full variable domain (outside the CDR3, taken from reference TRBV7-9 and TRBJ1-1): DTGVSQNPRHKITKRGQNVTFRCDPISEHNRLYWYRQTLGQGPEFLTYFQNEAQLEKSRLLSDRFSAERPKGSFSTLEIQRTEQGDSAMYLCASSFLREGTEAFFGQGTRLTVV.

This clonotype was observed a handful of times. The V and J genes are TRBV12-3 or TRBV12-4 and TRBJ2-1; TRBD1 agrees at 7 bases. This CDR3 comprises 17 residues. V trimming: 4 bases; J trimming: 0 bases; junction bases outside the gene matches: 9. The CDR3 coding sequence is TGTGCCAGCAGTTCCACCTGGGACAGTAGCTCCTACAATGAGCAGTTCTTC. It yields the protein CASSSTWDSSSYNEQFF.

The chain joins TRBV5-1 to TRBJ2-4; possibly TRBD1 for D (5 bases). V lost 2 bases to trimming and J lost 8 bases, with 11 bases between them. The CDR3 consists of 13 residues. Germline lookup yields CDR1 SGHRS and CDR2 YFSETQ. The DNA of the CDR3 is TGCGCCAGCAGCTTCGACAGTAGGGACATTCAGTACTTC. As protein: CASSFDSRDIQYF. Full variable domain (rest looked up from reference TRBV5-1 and TRBJ2-4): KAGVTQTPRYLIKTRGQQVTLSCSPISGHRSVSWYQQTPGQGLQFLFEYFSETQRNKGNFPGRFSGRQFSNSRSEMNVSTLELGDSALYLCASSFDSRDIQYFGAGTRLSVL.

The chain couples TRBV11-2 to TRBJ1-1; D is unclear. The germline V and J ends were trimmed by 5 bases and 1 base, with 14 bases remaining between them. The germline V gene has CDR1 SGHAT and CDR2 FQNNGV. This CDR3 contains 15 residues. For the CDR3, the DNA is TGTGCCAGCAGCCCAGGCCGGGAGGCGAACACTGAAGCTTTCTTT. Translated: CASSPGREANTEAFF.